This TCR beta chain was obtained from a study of OX40 agonist ivuxolimab in advanced cancers. Regarding the research as a whole: Ivuxolimab was an agonistic, fully human IgG2 monoclonal antibody directed against OX40 (CD134), a costimulatory receptor. Intravenous ivuxolimab was administered to patients every 2 weeks at six dose levels: 0.01, 0.1, 0.3, 1.5, 3 and 10 mg/kg. Of the roughly 51 dose-escalation patients, hepatocellular carcinoma was present in about 20, melanoma in approximately 15, renal cell carcinoma in 9 and head and neck cancer in 9. In the dose-escalation cohort, 70% to 85% of patients were male, and the mean age was approximately 64 years, with a range of roughly 20 to 79. Patients were allowed to have had prior anti-PD-1, anti-PD-L1 or anti-CTLA-4 therapy, and approximately 43% of the dose-escalation patients had previously received checkpoint inhibitors. Partial responses were achieved by three dose-escalation patients, of whom one had hepatocellular carcinoma and two had cutaneous melanoma. Peripheral TCRbeta sequencing was intended to test whether TCR sequence diversity was altered and clonal T-cell expansion was caused by ivuxolimab. The paper covers the monotherapy dose-escalation part of the phase I ivuxolimab trial, which included N ≈ 52 patients.

For sequencing of the TCRbeta CDR3 region, genomic DNA was extracted from the sorted cells. The immunoSEQ Assay was used to sequence the TCRbeta CDR3 regions. Entries here come from immuneACCESS through TCRdb and include only in-frame sequences with V and J called. Some clones fail to appear in such tables; in the studies checked, an unresolved V gene covers under half of the shortfall, and the cause of the remainder is unknown. Recorded for this sample are tens of thousands of clones; about 89% of them occurred a single time. The ten largest clones capture 30% to 35% of the sample. Patients with a history of autoimmune disease or receiving systemic immunosuppression were excluded from the trial. Peripheral blood for TCR sequencing was drawn from every dose cohort at baseline, at cycle 4 day 1 and at cycle 7 day 1. The samples were drawn from a first-in-human, open-label, multicenter phase I dose-escalation trial of ivuxolimab. The trial enrolled adults with locally advanced or metastatic head and neck squamous cell, hepatocellular, melanoma or renal cell carcinoma. Before TCR sequencing, CD4+ T cells and CD8+ T cells were sorted from peripheral blood as separate populations.

Points on this clone: Its antigen is unknown. There are no base qualities to consult, and no much larger clone falls within one base.

What the authors observed across the whole study: The antigen specificity of the clonally expanded peripheral T cells was not determined. Low levels of normalized T-cell clonal expansion were also seen in some nonresponding patients. Partial responders in the 0.1-3.0 mg/kg groups had among the lowest normalized peripheral clonal expansion, especially among CD8+ T cells. At doses from 0.1 to 3.0 mg/kg, clonal expansion was seen in both CD4+ and CD8+ blood T cells between baseline and week 6. After ivuxolimab, more expanded clones were found on average in CD8+ T cells than in CD4+ T cells.

The junction shows trimming of 5 bases on V and 5 bases on J, plus 18 bases between the germline ends. The CDR3 measures 15 amino acids from cysteine to phenylalanine. Kept here is only the CDR3 DNA, which spans 45 bases and is read in frame from base 1. CDR1 is given as LNHDA and CDR2 as SQIVND, both from the germline V gene (reference sequence). This material consisted of CD4+ or CD8+ T cells sorted from blood, taken in a trial of the OX40 agonist ivuxolimab. This clonotype was obtained from an adult with an advanced solid tumor such as melanoma, head and neck, liver or kidney cancer. The chain employs TRBV19 and TRBJ1-1, and the D gene may be TRBD1, 5 bases matching. The CDR3 reads CASSLPSEGWTEAFF. In nucleotide form, the sequence is TGTGCCAGTAGTCTCCCCTCGGAGGGGTGGACTGAAGCTTTCTTT.